This TCR beta chain was recorded in a study of cytomegalovirus exposure and HLA in healthy donors. Overall study: There were approximately 81 million unique TCRs (from HLA-typed donors) in an early data release.

The study, taken as a whole, reports: As a later analysis revealed, the rate of TCR association differed by HLA locus, with DRB1 most and HLA-C fewest. Later analysis identified a missense DCLRE1C variant that was linked to TCR beta V- and J-gene trimming.

PCR used 60 Vbeta primers and 13 Jbeta primers. The protocol was immunoSEQ multiplex PCR, while the TCRdb copy is restricted to in-frame clones and leaves out a portion. The data hold fewer than 180,000 clones, with less than 85% observed a single time. With regard to this clone: Its antigen remains unknown.

The donors (healthy individuals) were bone marrow donors. Per germline, CDR1 SGHNT and CDR2 YENEEA. The CDR3 sequence is 13 residues long. With 1 base removed from V and 8 bases from J, the gap between germline ends came to 9 bases. The rearrangement uses TRBV11-3 and TRBJ2-1; D possibly corresponds to TRBD1 (6 bases). Sample: PBMCs. This clonotype was obtained from a middle-aged man in good health and CMV-seropositive. For the CDR3, the DNA is TGTGCCAGCAGCTTAGGGGGGCCCGATGAGCAGTTCTTC. This translates into CASSLGGPDEQFF. Full variable domain (outside the CDR3, taken from reference TRBV11-3 and TRBJ2-1): EAGVVQSPRYKIIEKKQPVAFWCNPISGHNTLYWYLQNLGQGPELLIRYENEEAVDDSQLPKDRFSAERLKGVDSTLKIQPAELGDSAVYLCASSLGGPDEQFFGPGTRLTVL.